The 13 T cell receptor beta chains below all came from one sample that was sequenced in a study of PD-1 blockade in classical Hodgkin lymphoma. Assay used: immunoSEQ multiplex PCR; TCRdb lists only in-frame clones, some missing. The sample includes 40,000 to 55,000 clones, 88% seen only once; the top ten take roughly 9.1%. Brentuximab vedotin exposure varied among the patients, all of whom had relapsed after autologous stem cell transplantation. The starting material was peripheral blood mononuclear cells (PBMCs), obtained at baseline. The receptors come from a human donor with classical Hodgkin lymphoma.

V and J are TRBV5-1 and TRBJ1-2; a possible D gene is TRBD1 (5 bases). There are 13 residues in the CDR3. V lost 0 bases and J 6 bases, leaving 9 bases between the germline ends. The V gene's germline CDR1 is SGHRS and CDR2 YFSETQ. The CDR3 sequence: CASSLDWGDGYTF. In DNA form, the CDR3 reads TGCGCCAGCAGCTTGGATTGGGGGGATGGCTACACCTTC. Full variable domain (remainder filled in from reference TRBV5-1 and TRBJ1-2): KAGVTQTPRYLIKTRGQQVTLSCSPISGHRSVSWYQQTPGQGLQFLFEYFSETQRNKGNFPGRFSGRQFSNSRSEMNVSTLELGDSALYLCASSLDWGDGYTFGSGTRLTVV.

The rearrangement links TRBV5-4 to TRBJ2-1, with D unclear. Between the trimmed V and J ends, which lost 1 base and 4 bases, there was a span of 12 bases. This CDR3 is 15 amino acids long. Germline V lookup: CDR1 SGHNT, CDR2 YYREEE (reference sequence). The CDR3 DNA follows: TGTGCCAGCAGCTTGATCCAACCCCGGTACAATGAGCAGTTCTTC. Translated, it gives CASSLIQPRYNEQFF.

Here the CDR3 reads CASSSRDGSYEQYF. CDR3 sequence (DNA): TGTGCCAGCAGCAGCCGGGACGGCTCCTACGAGCAGTACTTC. The V call is TRBV5-5, the J call TRBJ2-7; the D call may be TRBD1 or TRBD2 (5 bases each). The CDR3 totals 14 residues. Germline lookup yields CDR1 SGHKS and CDR2 YYEKEE (reference sequence). The V gene lost 4 bases and the J gene lost 0 bases, with 11 bases spanning the gap.

The gene calls are TRBV4-1 and TRBJ2-5; perhaps D is TRBD1 or TRBD2 (5 bases each). V was pared by 0 bases and J by 5 bases, with 13 bases between. This CDR3 comprises 15 residues. CDR1 and CDR2 (germline): MGHRA, YSYEKL. The CDR3 sequence: CASSQDPGRRETQYF. CDR3 bases: TGCGCCAGCAGCCAAGACCCGGGGCGGAGGGAGACCCAGTACTTC.

The CDR3 loop is CATKQGEETQYF. CDR3 bases: TGCGCCACCAAACAGGGGGAAGAGACCCAGTACTTC. V usage is TRBV5-1 and J usage is TRBJ2-5, with 8 bases aligning to TRBD1. Germline CDR1 SGHRS, CDR2 YFSETQ. Trimming took 9 bases from V and 3 from J; bases not matched to a gene: 4. The CDR3 runs 12 residues.

This rearrangement joins TRBV19 to TRBJ2-7, with 8 bases lining up with TRBD2. The CDR3 extends over 16 amino acids. The V and J ends lost 10 bases and 0 bases, in that order; junction bases with no gene match: 14. Germline lookup yields CDR1 LNHDA and CDR2 SQIVND (reference sequence). CDR3 region: CATTPRGGAPSYEQYF. DNA for the CDR3: TGTGCCACAACCCCCCGGGGGGGGGCCCCCTCCTACGAGCAGTACTTC.

The chain couples TRBV11-2 to TRBJ2-1, with D possibly matching TRBD2 (6 bases). This CDR3 is built from 14 residues. CDR1 is SGHAT, CDR2 FQNNGV, per germline. V dropped 0 bases and J dropped 6 bases, with 9 bases sitting between them. The CDR3 spells CASSLELARNEQFF. The CDR3 bases are TGTGCCAGCAGCTTAGAACTAGCCCGCAATGAGCAGTTCTTC.

This clone came up once. V and J are TRBV4-1 and TRBJ1-4; 7 bases align to TRBD1. Germline CDR1 MGHRA, CDR2 YSYEKL. V lost 0 bases, J lost 5 bases, and 3 bases stayed unmatched. The CDR3 extends over 15 amino acids. The CDR3 loop reads CASSQEAGGNEKLFF. The CDR3, as DNA: TGCGCCAGCAGCCAAGAGGCAGGGGGAAATGAAAAACTGTTTTTT.

The genes are TRBV6-6 and TRBJ2-6; D is unclear. This CDR3 region has 13 residues. Germline CDR1 MNHNY, CDR2 SVGAGI (reference sequence). V gave up 8 bases and J gave up 3 bases, with 8 bases separating them. CDR3: CASAAVGANVLTF. CDR3 coding DNA: TGTGCCAGCGCGGCGGTTGGGGCCAACGTCCTGACTTTC.

V and J are TRBV27 and TRBJ1-1, with D possibly being TRBD1 (6 bases). V was cut by 8 bases and J by 2 bases, with 15 bases left in between. This CDR3 spans 14 amino acids. CDR1 MNHEY and CDR2 SMNVEV come from the germline V gene (reference sequence). CDR3 DNA: TGTGCCAGCTACCGAACAGGGCCTAACACTGAAGCTTTCTTT. This sequence encodes CASYRTGPNTEAFF.

This clone was seen a few times. The chain combines TRBV7-9 with TRBJ2-1; D gene ambiguous. From germline, CDR1 is SEHNR and CDR2 FQNEAQ (reference sequence). The CDR3 contains 12 residues. V lost 2 bases, J lost 8 bases, and 7 bases lay in between. This CDR3 reads CASSLLTDEQFF. The CDR3 coding sequence is TGTGCCAGCAGCTTATTGACGGATGAGCAGTTCTTC.

This sequence joins TRBV4-3 and TRBJ1-4; possible D gene TRBD1, 5 bases. Trimming pared 4 bases from V and 3 bases from J, leaving 21 bases between. The CDR3 spans 18 residues. Per germline, CDR1 LGHNA and CDR2 YSLEER. The CDR3 is CASSPAVRGWTPNEKLFF. For the CDR3, the DNA is TGCGCCAGCAGCCCCGCCGTGCGGGGGTGGACGCCTAATGAAAAACTGTTTTTT.

The V and J genes are TRBV4-1 and TRBJ1-4; TRBD1 agrees at 9 bases. The germline V gene encodes CDR1 MGHRA and CDR2 YSYEKL. The CDR3 is made up of 15 amino acids. V dropped 0 bases and J dropped 8; count of bases not matched to a gene: 4. CDR3 coding DNA: TGCGCCAGCAGCCAAGACAGGGACAGGGAGGAAAAACTGTTTTTT. Translating it yields CASSQDRDREEKLFF.